The present entry profiles one T cell receptor beta chain with its context. The source of the sample is a study of blood T cell repertoires in COVID-19. Per the germline V gene, CDR1 is SNHLY and CDR2 is FYNNEI. The CDR3 is made up of 15 amino acids. Trimming removed 2 bases from V and 2 bases from J, with 10 bases in between. Libraries were prepared by immunoSEQ multiplex PCR; TCRdb keeps only in-frame clonotypes and omits some of them. Of over 350,000 clones in the sample, 88% were seen once. The genes are TRBV2 and TRBJ1-5, with D unresolved. The source is a woman younger than 30 who had recovered from COVID-19. The sequencing sample was made of PBMCs or T cells enriched from blood (not recorded which). CDR3 in amino acids: CASSEQPGGNQPQHF. In DNA, the CDR3 is TGTGCCAGCAGTGAACAGCCCGGGGGCAATCAGCCCCAGCATTTT.